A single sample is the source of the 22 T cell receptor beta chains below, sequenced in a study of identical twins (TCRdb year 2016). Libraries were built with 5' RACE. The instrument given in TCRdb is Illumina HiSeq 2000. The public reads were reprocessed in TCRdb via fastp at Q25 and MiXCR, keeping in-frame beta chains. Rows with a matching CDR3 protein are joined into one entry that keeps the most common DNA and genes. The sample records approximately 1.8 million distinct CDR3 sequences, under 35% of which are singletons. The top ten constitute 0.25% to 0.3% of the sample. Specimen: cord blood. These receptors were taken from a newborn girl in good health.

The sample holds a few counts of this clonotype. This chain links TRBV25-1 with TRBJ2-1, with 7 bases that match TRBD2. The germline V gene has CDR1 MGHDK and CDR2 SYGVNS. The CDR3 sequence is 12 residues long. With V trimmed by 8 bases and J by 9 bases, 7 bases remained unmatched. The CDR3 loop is CASRSGTTEQFF. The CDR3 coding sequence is TGTGCCAGCCGATCCGGGACTACTGAGCAGTTCTTC.

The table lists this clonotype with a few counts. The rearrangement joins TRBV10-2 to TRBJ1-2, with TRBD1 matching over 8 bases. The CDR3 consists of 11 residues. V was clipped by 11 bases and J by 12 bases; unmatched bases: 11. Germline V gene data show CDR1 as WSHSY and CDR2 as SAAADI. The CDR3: CAASKGDRNTF. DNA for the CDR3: TGCGCCGCTTCCAAGGGGGACAGGAACACCTTC.

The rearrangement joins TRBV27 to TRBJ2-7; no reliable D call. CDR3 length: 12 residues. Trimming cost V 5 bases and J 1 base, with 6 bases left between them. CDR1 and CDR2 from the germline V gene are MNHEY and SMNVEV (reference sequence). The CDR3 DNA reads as TGTGCCAGCAGTATGAATTCCTACGAGCAGTACTTC. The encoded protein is CASSMNSYEQYF.

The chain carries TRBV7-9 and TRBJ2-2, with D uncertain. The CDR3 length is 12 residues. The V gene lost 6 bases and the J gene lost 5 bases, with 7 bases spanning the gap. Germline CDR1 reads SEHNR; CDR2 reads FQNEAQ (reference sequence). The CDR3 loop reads CASRRLTGELFF. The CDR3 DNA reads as TGTGCCAGCAGACGGCTTACCGGGGAGCTGTTTTTT.

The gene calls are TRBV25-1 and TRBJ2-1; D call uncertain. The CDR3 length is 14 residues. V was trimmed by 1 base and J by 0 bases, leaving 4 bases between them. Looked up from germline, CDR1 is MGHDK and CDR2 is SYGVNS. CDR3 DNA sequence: TGTGCCAGCAGTGAATGGGACTCCTACAATGAGCAGTTCTTC. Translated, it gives CASSEWDSYNEQFF.

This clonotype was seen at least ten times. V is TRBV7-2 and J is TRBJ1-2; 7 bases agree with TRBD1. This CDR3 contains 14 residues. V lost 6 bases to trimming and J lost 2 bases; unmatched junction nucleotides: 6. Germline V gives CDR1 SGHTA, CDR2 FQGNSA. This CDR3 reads CASSFRQGNYGYTF. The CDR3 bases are TGTGCCAGCAGTTTCCGACAGGGCAACTATGGCTACACCTTC.

Written as DNA, the CDR3 is TGTGCCAGCACGCGGGGCGCGCACTATGGCTACACCTTC. Protein product: CASTRGAHYGYTF. The rearrangement uses TRBV25-1 and TRBJ1-2, with D possibly matching TRBD1 (5 bases). CDR1 is MGHDK, CDR2 SYGVNS, per germline. V was shortened by 7 bases and J by 3 bases, with 12 bases between the two germline ends. The CDR3 totals 13 residues.

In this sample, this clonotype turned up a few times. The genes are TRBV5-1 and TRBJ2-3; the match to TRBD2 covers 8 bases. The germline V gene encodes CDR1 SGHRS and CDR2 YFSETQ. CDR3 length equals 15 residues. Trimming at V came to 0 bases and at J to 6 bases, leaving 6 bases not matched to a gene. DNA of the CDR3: TGCGCCAGCAGCTTGGGAAGCGGGGGAATGGATACGCAGTATTTT. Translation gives CASSLGSGGMDTQYF.

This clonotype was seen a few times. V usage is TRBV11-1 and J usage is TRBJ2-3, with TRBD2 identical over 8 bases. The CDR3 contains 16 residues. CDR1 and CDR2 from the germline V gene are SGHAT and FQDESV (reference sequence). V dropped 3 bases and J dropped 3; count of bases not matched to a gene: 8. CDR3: CASSFSRTSPTDTQYF. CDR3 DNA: TGTGCCAGCAGCTTTTCTCGGACTAGCCCGACAGATACGCAGTATTTT.

CDR3 in amino acids: CASSQLRRRTGVGDNEQFF. The CDR3 nucleotides are TGTGCCAGCAGTCAACTACGCCGAAGGACAGGGGTTGGGGACAATGAGCAGTTCTTC. The rearrangement joins TRBV3-1 to TRBJ2-1, with 9 bases identical to TRBD1. Trimming removed 6 bases from V and 5 bases from J; junction bases left unmatched: 20. CDR3 size: 19 residues. The germline CDR1 and CDR2 sequences are LGHDT and YNNKEL (reference sequence).

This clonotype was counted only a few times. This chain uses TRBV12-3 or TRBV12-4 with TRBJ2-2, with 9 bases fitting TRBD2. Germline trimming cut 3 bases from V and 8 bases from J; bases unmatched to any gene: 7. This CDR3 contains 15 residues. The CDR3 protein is CASSFGTSSRGELFF. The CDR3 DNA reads TGTGCCAGCAGTTTTGGGACTAGCAGCCGGGGGGAGCTGTTTTTT.

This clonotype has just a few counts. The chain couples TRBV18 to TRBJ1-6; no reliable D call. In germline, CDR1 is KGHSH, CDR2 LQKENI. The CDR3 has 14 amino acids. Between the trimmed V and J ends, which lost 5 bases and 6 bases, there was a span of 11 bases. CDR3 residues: CASSGDITNSPLHF. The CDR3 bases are TGTGCCAGCTCAGGCGACATCACTAATTCACCCCTCCACTTT. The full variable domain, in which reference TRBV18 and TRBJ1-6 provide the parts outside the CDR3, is NAGVMQNPRHLVRRRGQEARLRCSPMKGHSHVYWYRQLPEEGLKFMVYLQKENIIDESGMPKERFSAEFPKEGPSILRIQQVVRGDSAAYFCASSGDITNSPLHFGNGTRLTVT.

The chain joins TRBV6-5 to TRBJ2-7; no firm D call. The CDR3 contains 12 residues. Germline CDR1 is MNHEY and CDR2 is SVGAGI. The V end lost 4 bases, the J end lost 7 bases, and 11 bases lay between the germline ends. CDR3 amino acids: CASSSPVREQYF. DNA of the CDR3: TGTGCCAGCAGTTCCCCTGTTCGTGAGCAGTACTTC.

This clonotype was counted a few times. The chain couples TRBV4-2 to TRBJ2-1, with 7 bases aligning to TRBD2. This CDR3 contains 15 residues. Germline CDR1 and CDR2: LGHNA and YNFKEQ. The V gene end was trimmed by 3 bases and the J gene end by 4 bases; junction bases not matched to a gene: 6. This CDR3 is CASSHALAAYNEQFF. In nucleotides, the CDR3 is TGTGCCAGCAGCCACGCCCTAGCGGCATACAATGAGCAGTTCTTC.

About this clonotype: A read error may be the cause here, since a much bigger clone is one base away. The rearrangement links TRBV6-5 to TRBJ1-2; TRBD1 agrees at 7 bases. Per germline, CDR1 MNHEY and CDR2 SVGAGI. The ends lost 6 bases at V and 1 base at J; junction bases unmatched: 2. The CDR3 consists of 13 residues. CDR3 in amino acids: CASRTGFNYGYTF. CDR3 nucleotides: TGTGCCAGCAGGACAGGGTTTAACTATGGCTACACCTTC.

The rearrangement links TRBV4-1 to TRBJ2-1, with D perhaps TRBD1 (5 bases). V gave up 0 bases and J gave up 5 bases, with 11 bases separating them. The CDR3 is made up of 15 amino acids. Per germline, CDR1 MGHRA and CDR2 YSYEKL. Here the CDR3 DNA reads TGCGCCAGCAGCCAAGATCATGGGGCCCACAATGAGCAGTTCTTC. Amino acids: CASSQDHGAHNEQFF.

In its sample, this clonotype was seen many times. CDR3 DNA: TGTGCCAGCAGCCCTTCCTCCCCTAGCGGGTATACGCAGTATTTT. It encodes CASSPSSPSGYTQYF. The gene calls are TRBV27 and TRBJ2-3, with 8 bases identical to TRBD2. The V segment lost 6 bases and the J segment 7 bases; nucleotides outside the gene matches: 12. The CDR3 covers 15 residues. Germline values: CDR1 MNHEY, CDR2 SMNVEV (reference sequence).

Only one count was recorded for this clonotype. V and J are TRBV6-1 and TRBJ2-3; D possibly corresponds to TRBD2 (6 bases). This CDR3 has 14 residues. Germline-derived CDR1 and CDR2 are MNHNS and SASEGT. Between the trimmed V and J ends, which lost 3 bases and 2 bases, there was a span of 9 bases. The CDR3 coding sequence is TGTGCCAGCAGTGAGACTAGTGACACAGATACGCAGTATTTT. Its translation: CASSETSDTDTQYF.

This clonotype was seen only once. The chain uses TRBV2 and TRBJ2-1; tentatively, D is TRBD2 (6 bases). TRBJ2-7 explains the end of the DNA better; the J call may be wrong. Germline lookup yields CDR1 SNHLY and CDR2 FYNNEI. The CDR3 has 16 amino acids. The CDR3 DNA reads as TGTGCCAGCAGTGATAGGATTATGGGACTTTCCTACGAGCAGTACTTC. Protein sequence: CASSDRIMGLSYEQYF.

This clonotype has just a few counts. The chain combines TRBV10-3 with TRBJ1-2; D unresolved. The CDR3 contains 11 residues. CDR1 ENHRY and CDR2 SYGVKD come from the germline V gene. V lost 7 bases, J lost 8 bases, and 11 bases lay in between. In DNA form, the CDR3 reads TGTGCCATCACCGGGCTGAAGGGCTACACCTTC. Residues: CAITGLKGYTF.

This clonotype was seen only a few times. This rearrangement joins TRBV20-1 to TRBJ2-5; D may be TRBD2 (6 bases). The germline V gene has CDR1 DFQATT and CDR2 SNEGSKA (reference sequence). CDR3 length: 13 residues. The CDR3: CNPGAGLRETQYF. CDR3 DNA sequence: TGCAACCCCGGAGCGGGTTTGCGGGAGACCCAGTACTTC.

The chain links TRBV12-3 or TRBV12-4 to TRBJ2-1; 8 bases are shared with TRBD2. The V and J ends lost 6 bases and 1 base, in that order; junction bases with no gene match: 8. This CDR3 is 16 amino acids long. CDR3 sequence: CASSHKRETSYNEQFF. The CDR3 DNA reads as TGTGCCAGCAGCCATAAGCGGGAGACTTCCTACAATGAGCAGTTCTTC.